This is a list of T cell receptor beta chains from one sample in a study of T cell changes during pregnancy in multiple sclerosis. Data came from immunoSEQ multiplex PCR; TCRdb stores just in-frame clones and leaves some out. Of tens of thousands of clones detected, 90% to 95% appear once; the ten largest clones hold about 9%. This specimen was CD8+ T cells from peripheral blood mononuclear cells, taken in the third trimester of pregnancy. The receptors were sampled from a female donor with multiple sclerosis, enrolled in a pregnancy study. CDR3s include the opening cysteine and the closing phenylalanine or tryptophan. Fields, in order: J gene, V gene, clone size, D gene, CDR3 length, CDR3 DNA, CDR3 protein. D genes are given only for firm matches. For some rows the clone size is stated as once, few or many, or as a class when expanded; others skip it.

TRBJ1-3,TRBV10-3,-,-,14,TGTGCCATCAGACCCCCGGAGGGCCGAAACACCATATATTTT,CAIRPPEGRNTIYF
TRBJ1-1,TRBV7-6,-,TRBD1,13,TGTGCCAGCAGCACCTCGACAGGGTCTGAAGCTTTCTTT,CASSTSTGSEAFF
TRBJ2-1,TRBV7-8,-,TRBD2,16,TGTGCCAGCAGCTTAGTCCTAGCGGGGGGGCTTAATGAGCAGTTCTTC,CASSLVLAGGLNEQFF
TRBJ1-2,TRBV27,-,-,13,TGTGCCAGCAGTTTTTCGGGGGGCTATGGCTACACCTTC,CASSFSGGYGYTF
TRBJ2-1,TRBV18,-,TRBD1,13,TGTGCCAGCTCACCAATGTCAGGGGGTGAGCAGTTCTTC,CASSPMSGGEQFF
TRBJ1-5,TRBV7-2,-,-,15,TGTGCCAGCAGCTTGACGGGATCCCCGAATCAGCCCCAGCATTTT,CASSLTGSPNQPQHF
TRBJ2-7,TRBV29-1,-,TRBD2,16,TGCAGCGTTGAGGTGACTAGCGGGGGAGCGTTCCACGAGCAGTACTTC,CSVEVTSGGAFHEQYF
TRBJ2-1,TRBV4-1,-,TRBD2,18,TGCGCCAGCAGCGTTAGTAGCGGGGGGGGGAGCTCCTACAATGAGCAGTTCTTC,CASSVSSGGGSSYNEQFF
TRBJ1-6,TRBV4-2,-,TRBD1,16,TGTGCCAGCAGCTTAGACAGGGTTTCCTATAATTCACCCCTCCACTTT,CASSLDRVSYNSPLHF
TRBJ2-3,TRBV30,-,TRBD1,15,TGTGCCTGGAGTCTTGGACAGGGGCTGTCGGATACGCAGTATTTT,CAWSLGQGLSDTQYF
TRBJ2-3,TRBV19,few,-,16,TGTGCCAGTAGTAGATATCCGGGAAGCCCTGAAGATACGCAGTATTTT,CASSRYPGSPEDTQYF
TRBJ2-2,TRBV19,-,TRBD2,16,TGTGCCAGTAGTTCCTCCGGCGGGGGGTTCACCGGGGAGCTGTTTTTT,CASSSSGGGFTGELFF
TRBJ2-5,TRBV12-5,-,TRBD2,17,TGTGCTAGTGGTTTGTTTTCTAGCGGGGGGGCGGGAGAGACCCAGTACTTC,CASGLFSSGGAGETQYF
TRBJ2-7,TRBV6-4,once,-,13,TGTGCCAGCAGGGGGGACACATCCTACGAGCAGTACTTC,CASRGDTSYEQYF
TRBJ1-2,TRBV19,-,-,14,TGTGCCAGTAGTATCGGGCGGGAATCCTATGGCTACACCTTC,CASSIGRESYGYTF
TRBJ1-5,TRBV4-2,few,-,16,TGTGCCAGCAGCCCCCAGGGAGGGGCGAACAATCAGCCCCAGCATTTT,CASSPQGGANNQPQHF
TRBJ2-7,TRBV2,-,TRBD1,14,TGTGCCAGCAGTCCTACAGGGGAATCCTACGAGCAGTACTTC,CASSPTGESYEQYF
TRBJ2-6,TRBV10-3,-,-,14,TGTGCCATCATGGGCGTTTTGGGGGCCAACGTCCTGACTTTC,CAIMGVLGANVLTF
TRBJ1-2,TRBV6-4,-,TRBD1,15,TGTGCCAGCAGTGACACTGGACAGGCTTTGAAAGGCTACACCTTC,CASSDTGQALKGYTF
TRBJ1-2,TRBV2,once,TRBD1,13,TGTGCCAGCAAAGACAGGGACAGGTCGGGCTACACCTTC,CASKDRDRSGYTF
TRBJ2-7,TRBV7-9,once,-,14,TGTGCCAGCAGCAGGGTCGGTCAGGGGTACGAGCAGTACTTC,CASSRVGQGYEQYF
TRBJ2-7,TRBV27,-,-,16,TGTGCCAGCAGTTTAGCCCTAGCCACCTCATCCTACGAGCAGTACTTC,CASSLALATSSYEQYF
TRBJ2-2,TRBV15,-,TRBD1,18,TGTGCCACCAGCAGAGATCTCTGGCAGGGGGAAAACACCGGGGAGCTGTTTTTT,CATSRDLWQGENTGELFF
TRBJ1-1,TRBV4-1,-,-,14,TGCGCCAGCAGCCCGGTCTCCACGGACACTGAAGCTTTCTTT,CASSPVSTDTEAFF
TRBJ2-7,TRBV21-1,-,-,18,TGTGCCAGCAGCAAATGGGGTCCGGCAGGGGCGAGCTCCTACGAGCAGTACTTC,CASSKWGPAGASSYEQYF
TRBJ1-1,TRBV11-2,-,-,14,TGTGCCAGCAGCTTAGTGATTCCAGTCACTGAAGCTTTCTTT,CASSLVIPVTEAFF
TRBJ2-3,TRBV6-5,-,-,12,TGTGCCAGCAGTAAGGACAGTGTATCGCAGTATTTT,CASSKDSVSQYF
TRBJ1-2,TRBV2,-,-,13,TGTGCCAGCAGTGACCAGGGTAACTATGGCTACACCTTC,CASSDQGNYGYTF
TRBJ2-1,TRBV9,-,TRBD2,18,TGTGCCAGCAGCGCGACAGGACTAGCGGGGGGCTCCTACAATGAGCAGTTCTTC,CASSATGLAGGSYNEQFF
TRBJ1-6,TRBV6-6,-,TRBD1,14,TGTGCCAGCAGTTACGACAGGGGTGGTTCACCCCTCCACTTT,CASSYDRGGSPLHF
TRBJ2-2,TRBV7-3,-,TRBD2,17,TGTGCCAGCAGCGCGGGACTAGCGGGGGCTCACACCGGGGAGCTGTTTTTT,CASSAGLAGAHTGELFF
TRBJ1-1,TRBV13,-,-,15,TGTGCCAGCAGCTTCTCCGGGACACTAAACACTGAAGCTTTCTTT,CASSFSGTLNTEAFF
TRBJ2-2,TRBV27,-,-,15,TGTGCCAGCAGCCCTCTTAAGCCCACGAAAGGGGAGCTGTTTTTT,CASSPLKPTKGELFF
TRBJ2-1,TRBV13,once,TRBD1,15,TGTGCCAGCAGCTTAGAAGGACAGGGCTACAATGAGCAGTTCTTC,CASSLEGQGYNEQFF
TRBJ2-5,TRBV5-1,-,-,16,TGCGCCAGCAGCTTCTTCCTCCCGCCGGTGGAAGAGACCCAGTACTTC,CASSFFLPPVEETQYF
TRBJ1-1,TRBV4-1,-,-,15,TGCGCCAGCAGCCAGAGCAGCGGGTTACGCACTGAAGCTTTCTTT,CASSQSSGLRTEAFF
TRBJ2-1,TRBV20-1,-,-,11,TGCAGTTGCCTAGGGGGTAATGAGCAGTTCTTC,CSCLGGNEQFF
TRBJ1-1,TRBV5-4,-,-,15,TGTGCCAGCAGCTCGACGACAGAAATGAACACTGAAGCTTTCTTT,CASSSTTEMNTEAFF
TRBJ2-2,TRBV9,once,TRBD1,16,TGTGCCAGCAGCTCATCCGGGACAGAGAACACCGGGGAGCTGTTTTTT,CASSSSGTENTGELFF
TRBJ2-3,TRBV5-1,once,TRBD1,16,TGCGCCAGCAGCTTGTGGATGACAGGGGGCGCAGATACGCAGTATTTT,CASSLWMTGGADTQYF
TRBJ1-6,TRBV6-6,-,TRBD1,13,TGTGCCAGCAGTGACAGGGATAATTCACCCCTCCACTTT,CASSDRDNSPLHF